This TCR beta chain was retrieved from a study of T cell clonality in common variable immunodeficiency. General observations from the study: Reportedly, TCR beta sequences from common variable immunodeficiency showed fewer deletions and N-nucleotide insertions. Compared with healthy controls, CVID subjects showed increased TCRbeta clonality, mostly in about a third.

V lost 4 bases and J 3 bases, leaving 21 bases between the germline ends. Germline lookup yields CDR1 SGHVS and CDR2 FQNEAQ. The CDR3 is 17 amino acids. Produced via immunoSEQ multiplex PCR; TCRdb's table is partial and in-frame only. The sample was found to contain roughly 12,000 clones, and every one recurs. Reduced serum IgG, IgA and/or IgM plus specific antibody deficiency defined CVID. This clone was detected only a few times. Its matching antigen is unknown. The sequenced fragment ends 3 residues before the CDR3 boundary, so the rest is inferred from the germline J gene. Sequencing input: peripheral blood mononuclear cells. The J gene is TRBJ2-5, the V gene TRBV7-8; a possible D gene is TRBD1 (5 bases). The TCR comes from a human donor with common variable immunodeficiency. This CDR3 reads CASSSEGWTSLKETQYF. The covered CDR3 bases are TGTGCCAGCAGCTCAGAAGGTTGGACATCGCTAAAAGAGACC.